Listed below are T cell receptor beta chains from one sample, sequenced in a study of T cell clusters in autoimmune cytopenias. TCRdb reanalyzed the multiplex PCR reads, giving one entry per CDR3 protein sequence and no DNA. This table holds about 3,300 distinct CDR3 sequences. Sequenced sample: peripheral blood. The receptor source for this set is a human donor with an autoimmune cytopenia or autoimmune hepatitis (not recorded which). Both conserved end residues are part of each CDR3. Expanded clones get a size class; other rows say once, few or many, or leave the size out.

clone_size	v_call	j_call	cdr3_aa
medium-sized	TRBV27	TRBJ1-5	CASGNFRDPNQPQHF
medium-sized	TRBV15	TRBJ2-5	CATSRLDGMEETQYF
medium-sized	TRBV12-3/TRBV12-4	TRBJ1-5	CASSRDTGAQHF
NA	TRBV19	TRBJ2-7	CASKDPSSYEQYF
large	TRBV30	TRBJ2-2	CAWNPGTGELFF
large	TRBV29-1	TRBJ2-7	CSVGQFAYEQYF
medium-sized	TRBV27	TRBJ2-1	CASRPRGGEQFF
NA	TRBV18	TRBJ1-5	CASSPGTYNQPQHF
medium-sized	TRBV6-5	TRBJ2-5	CASSEAGGGAWETQYF
medium-sized	TRBV27	TRBJ1-2	CASSLSPGGHGYTF
NA	TRBV4-3	TRBJ2-1	CASSQVGTATNNEQFF
medium-sized	TRBV6-2/TRBV6-3	TRBJ1-2	CASRPTGAGYTF
medium-sized	TRBV12-3/TRBV12-4	TRBJ2-6	CASIFVGQGAAGANVLTF
NA	TRBV5-6	TRBJ2-5	CASSAGLGETQYF
medium-sized	TRBV27	TRBJ1-5	CASRARGRSQPQHF
medium-sized	TRBV12-3/TRBV12-4	TRBJ1-1	CASTPIQGAEAFF
medium-sized	TRBV30	TRBJ2-5	CAWSGGSGGQETQYF
NA	TRBV12-3/TRBV12-4	TRBJ2-1	CASSLRDRGLYNEQFF
NA	TRBV27	TRBJ2-6	CASSPNSGGGANVLTF
NA	TRBV19	TRBJ1-5	CASSSQHLGVQPQHF
medium-sized	TRBV5-4	TRBJ2-7	CASSSEPGSIEQYF
medium-sized	TRBV19	TRBJ2-1	CASSILASGYNEQFF
medium-sized	TRBV5-4	TRBJ2-1	CASSLVLLAGGHNEQFF
NA	TRBV29-1	TRBJ1-6	CSVCVEGDSPLHF
NA	TRBV7-4	TRBJ2-7	CASSYSRGYEQYF
medium-sized	TRBV7-9	TRBJ2-7	CASSLGVASEQYF
NA	TRBV30	TRBJ2-2	CAWSRGTGSTGELFF
medium-sized	TRBV18	TRBJ2-1	CASSPPGRQGQFF